This TCR beta chain was recorded in a study of T cells in Graves' hyperthyroidism and ophthalmopathy. Whole-study findings and limits: Blood held most thyroid clonotypes expanded above 0.001 frequency.

TCR beta CDR3 regions were amplified from RNA transcripts. A set of HTBI primers served as the primers for a first-round RT-PCR of the TCR CDR3. TCRdb itself ran the multiplex PCR reads through MiXCR, one entry per CDR3 protein. The sample shows hundreds of thousands of distinct CDR3 sequences, about 24% of them seen only once. The CDR3 has 15 amino acids. Trimming shortened V by 1 base and J by 4 bases, and 13 bases separated the two germline ends. Germline CDR1 and CDR2: SEHNR and FQNEAQ (reference sequence). This clonotype was detected ten times or more. Its antigen is not identified. The sample was blood. This chain connects TRBV7-9 to TRBJ1-2; D remains ambiguous. This receptor was taken from a woman under 40 with Graves' ophthalmopathy. In DNA form, the CDR3 reads TGTGCCAGCAGCTTAGAGTTGGCAGCTTTCTATGGCTACACCTTC. It translates to CASSLELAAFYGYTF.